The present entry profiles one T cell receptor (beta chain) with its context. Its antigen is still unknown. No quality values exist for individual bases; no much larger clone is one base distant. The entry originates in a study of blood T cell repertoires in COVID-19 (TCRdb year 2020). Regarding the research as a whole: Samples covering the acute and convalescent phases of COVID-19 were provided by collaborators in the United States, Italy and Spain. The prospective study material was composed of cDNA or gDNA derived from T cells, B-cell-depleted T cells, or PBMCs. Deeply sampled blood TCRbeta repertoires from subjects exposed to, actively infected with, or recovered from COVID-19 were included in the dataset. The repertoires were released in a freely available public database intended as a resource for research on the immune response to SARS-CoV-2. The samples were drawn from two sources: the first 160 participants of the ongoing ImmuneRACE study, and fewer than 1,500 subjects contributed by 6 global collaborators. Sample metadata almost always included a de-identified subject ID, COVID-19 status, age in years and sex. Where HLA class I and class II types were available, the types were taken from metadata supplied by the sample provider, not from assay-based typing. Summary of the overall study and its limitations: Clinical and demographic metadata were provided uncurated, with the amount varying by source and participant.

TCRbeta CDR3 regions were amplified from genomic DNA using the immunoSEQ Assay, a bias-controlled multiplex PCR. Processing in the source paper ran as follows. Nucleated cell counts per sample were estimated from amplification of reference gene primers within the assay. To quantify the absolute abundance of each unique TCRbeta CDR3 rearrangement, sequence reads were collapsed and filtered. For each sample, productive Simpson clonality was calculated as the square root of Simpson's diversity index across productive rearrangements. TCRdb took over this immuneACCESS table, retaining in-frame rearrangements with V and J assigned. Such tables are incomplete; in checked studies, under half of the missing clones stem from an unresolved V gene, and the remainder is unexplained. The DNA was the basis for D and trimming; V, J and clone size are from that table. This sample has approximately 330,000 clones in its table, and 90% of those were observed once. Clones ranked in the top ten supply around 0.97% of the sample.

There are 14 amino acids in the CDR3, from cysteine to phenylalanine inclusive. The CDR3 DNA has 42 bases and is translated from base 1. Via the germline V gene, CDR1 is SQVTM and CDR2 ANQGSEA. V and J lose 4 bases and 0 bases, and a span of 9 bases separates them. At one collaborating source in Seattle, patients were enrolled during active infection and were followed longitudinally through the course of disease. The collaborating institutions used their own protocols to collect whole blood in K2EDTA tubes. For TCRbeta analysis, collaborator samples were shipped as frozen whole blood, as isolated PBMCs, or as DNA extracted from either sample type.

Recombination joined TRBV29-1 with TRBJ2-2; TRBD1 could be the D gene, as 5 bases match. This TCR was recovered from a woman in her thirties or forties with COVID-19, enrolled during active disease. Sequenced input: peripheral blood. CDR3 reads: CSVGTLANTGELFF. In nucleotides, the sequence is TGCAGCGTTGGGACATTAGCGAACACCGGGGAGCTGTTTTTT.